These 10 T cell receptor beta chains were all obtained from the same sample, sequenced in a study of glioma-infiltrating T cells. The iRepertoire nested amplicon-rescue multiplex PCR amplified TCR alpha and beta CDR3s from RNA. TCRdb fed the multiplex PCR reads into MiXCR, producing one record per CDR3 protein. Counted here are 20,000 to 25,000 distinct CDR3 sequences, about 26% occurring once; the ten biggest clones make up 13%. The material sequenced was glioma tissue, nonneoplastic brain tissue, or PBMCs (not recorded which). The receptor set was obtained from a human donor with low-grade glioma or glioblastoma, undergoing nonglioma brain surgery, or in good health (not recorded which).

On this clonotype itself: This may be a read error: a much more frequent sequence differs by one nucleotide. V usage is TRBV7-2 and J usage is TRBJ2-5; 8 nucleotides agree with TRBD2. CDR3 length: 13 residues. Germline V gives CDR1 SGHTA, CDR2 FQGNSA. This CDR3 is CASSNPGGETKYF. The CDR3 bases are TGTGCCAGTAGTAACCCGGGAGGGGAGACCAAGTACTTC.

This clonotype was picked up many times. Written as DNA, the CDR3 is TGTGCCAGCACCCGTGGGACCAATGACGATACGCAGTATTTT. This codes for CASTRGTNDDTQYF. The chain couples TRBV28 to TRBJ2-3, with D perhaps being TRBD1 or TRBD2 (5 bases each). The CDR3 contains 14 residues. V was clipped by 7 bases and J by 6 bases, with 17 bases between them. Germline loops: CDR1 MDHEN, CDR2 SYDVKM.

V is TRBV7-9 and J is TRBJ2-5, with D uncertain. This CDR3 contains 14 residues. V lost 5 bases and J 2 bases, leaving 12 bases between the germline ends. CDR1 is SEHNR and CDR2 is FQNEAQ in the germline V gene (reference sequence). CDR3 nucleotides: TGTGCCAGCAGCCGCCTGATGGGGCAAGAGACCCAGTACTTC. Protein product: CASSRLMGQETQYF.

CDR3 in amino acids: CASSFTEGAGFGYTF. The CDR3 bases are TGTGCCAGCAGTTTCACAGAGGGCGCTGGTTTCGGCTACACCTTC. The J gene is TRBJ1-2, the V gene TRBV12-3 or TRBV12-4; D remains ambiguous. Trimming pared 3 bases from V and 8 bases from J, leaving 19 bases between. This CDR3 is 15 amino acids long.

This clonotype was seen ten or more times. V gene TRBV4-1 combines with J gene TRBJ2-1; D gene uncertain. V lost 4 bases and J lost 9, with 10 bases in between. The CDR3 is 12 residues long. CDR1 MGHRA and CDR2 YSYEKL come from the germline V gene. Here the CDR3 reads CASSLGPSEQFF. DNA of the CDR3: TGCGCCAGCAGCCTAGGACCCTCTGAGCAGTTCTTC.

This rearrangement joins TRBV4-1 to TRBJ1-1; D remains ambiguous. Per the germline V gene, CDR1 is MGHRA and CDR2 is YSYEKL. The CDR3 has 14 residues. V lost 4 bases, J lost 0 bases, and 9 bases lay in between. The CDR3 region has the DNA TGCGCCAGCAGCCCGAGGGCCTTGAACACTGAAGCTTTCTTT. Translating it yields CASSPRALNTEAFF.

Comment on this clonotype: This may be a read error, as it is one base from a much larger clone. The chain links TRBV7-2 to TRBJ2-1; D not certain. CDR1 and CDR2 (germline): SGHTA, FQGNSA. The CDR3 consists of 13 residues. The CDR3 protein is CASSLELWNEQLF. CDR3 DNA: TGTGCCAGCAGCTTAGAACTATGGAATGAGCAGCTCTTC.

This clonotype is deemed medium-sized. The rearrangement uses TRBV7-2 and TRBJ2-5; 8 nucleotides line up with TRBD1. With V trimmed by 5 bases and J by 4 bases, 6 bases remained unmatched. The germline V gene has CDR1 SGHTA and CDR2 FQGNSA. CDR3 length: 14 amino acids. The CDR3 loop is CASSMDRAVETQYF. CDR3 DNA: TGTGCCAGCAGCATGGACAGGGCAGTAGAGACCCAGTACTTC. The entire variable domain, with the rest obtained from reference TRBV7-2 and TRBJ2-5, is as follows: GAGVSQSPSNKVTEKGKDVELRCDPISGHTALYWYRQSLGQGLEFLIYFQGNSAPDKSGLPSDRFSAERTGGSVSTLTIQRTQQEDSAVYLCASSMDRAVETQYFGPGTRLLVL.

There are a few counts of this clonotype. The chain recombines TRBV7-2 with TRBJ1-3; D uncertain. Germline V gene data show CDR1 as SGHTA and CDR2 as FQGNSA. The CDR3 sequence is 14 residues long. V was pared by 3 bases and J by 4 bases, with 10 bases between. The CDR3 bases are TGTGCCAGCAGCTTCCTCTATGGAGGAAACACCATATATTTT. Protein sequence: CASSFLYGGNTIYF.

The chain uses TRBV2 and TRBJ1-2, with 8 bases lining up with TRBD1. This CDR3 has 13 residues. V shed 6 bases, J shed 8 bases, and the junction held 8 bases outside the gene matches. The germline V gene has CDR1 SNHLY and CDR2 FYNNEI. The CDR3 coding sequence is TGTGCCAGCAGACCGGACAGGGAGAACGGCTACACCTTC. The encoded protein is CASRPDRENGYTF. Supplemented by reference TRBV2 and TRBJ1-2, the full variable domain reads EPEVTQTPSHQVTQMGQEVILRCVPISNHLYFYWYRQILGQKVEFLVSFYNNEISEKSEIFDDQFSVERPDGSNFTLKIRSTKLEDSAMYFCASRPDRENGYTFGSGTRLTVV.